This entry describes one TCR beta chain. Its specificity is unknown. The CDR3 runs 13 residues. V shed 5 bases and J shed 6 bases, with 14 bases lying between them. Germline-derived CDR1 and CDR2 are LGHNA and YSLEER. Measured with immunoSEQ multiplex PCR; TCRdb has only the in-frame clones, and not every one. Of more than 12,000 clones detected, over 75% appear once; the ten largest clones hold about 13%. The data belong to a study of T cell clonotyping in hematopoietic cell transplantation. Whole-study findings and limits: Graft donor and pretransplant recipient Inverse Simpson Index values predicted broader posttransplant TCR diversity. Recipient TCR diversity dropped after transplant; expanded clonotypes rose from day 30 to 180.

Blood collection times were about day -28 and days 30, 100, 180 posttransplant. The sequence derives from a male patient in his forties or fifties who had an allogeneic stem cell transplant from an unrelated donor, so T cells may come from the graft donor. Some clones in this sample may be carry-over from other donors' samples. The input for sequencing was PBMCs, taken 100 days after allogeneic stem cell transplant. This sequence joins TRBV4-3 and TRBJ2-7; a weak D match, TRBD1 (8 bases). The CDR3 reads CASSYRGGGEQYF. The CDR3 DNA follows: TGCGCCAGCAGCTACAGGGGGGGTGGCGAGCAGTACTTC.